This T cell receptor (beta chain) is drawn from a study of brain metastases from non-small cell lung cancer. Study results and caveats: Paired brain metastases and primary tumors largely shared TCR repertoires. In 55% to 70% of brain metastases, T-cell clones were expanded compared with matched primary tumors. Compared with primary tumors, brain metastases showed less T-cell infiltration.

About this clone itself: Its antigen remains unidentified.

Germline-derived CDR1 and CDR2 are SGHRS and YFSETQ. CDR3 size: 15 residues. The V end lost 4 bases, the J end lost 13 bases, and 21 bases lay between the germline ends. The protocol was immunoSEQ multiplex PCR, while the TCRdb copy is restricted to in-frame clones and leaves out a portion. The sample has 15,000 or so clones; over 80% are singletons. The source material was primary lung tumor tissue. The receptor's source is a donor at least 40 years old with non-small cell lung cancer. The chain uses TRBV5-1 and TRBJ1-6, with D possibly being TRBD1 (5 bases). The CDR3 sequence is CASSLSQAGIGPLHF. The DNA of the CDR3 is TGCGCCAGCAGCCTATCTCAGGCAGGGATCGGCCCCCTCCACTTT.